This TCR beta chain was sequenced for a study of T cell changes during pregnancy in multiple sclerosis. After removal of 4 bases from V and 6 bases from J, the junction contained 10 bases not matched to a gene. Germline CDR1 and CDR2: MNHEY and SVGAGI. The CDR3 consists of 16 residues. Repertoires were generated with immunoSEQ multiplex PCR, while TCRdb's copy carries only in-frame clones and drops some. The sample holds tens of thousands of clones, roughly 90% seen once. Here the sequenced sample was CD4+ T cells from peripheral blood mononuclear cells, taken in the first trimester of pregnancy. The V call is TRBV6-5, the J call TRBJ1-4, with 8 positions matching TRBD1. This clonotype was sampled from a female donor in good health, enrolled as a control in a pregnancy study. The CDR3, as DNA: TGTGCCAGCAGTTCTCCTACCGGGACAGGAGATGAAAAACTGTTTTTT. Translating gives CASSSPTGTGDEKLFF.